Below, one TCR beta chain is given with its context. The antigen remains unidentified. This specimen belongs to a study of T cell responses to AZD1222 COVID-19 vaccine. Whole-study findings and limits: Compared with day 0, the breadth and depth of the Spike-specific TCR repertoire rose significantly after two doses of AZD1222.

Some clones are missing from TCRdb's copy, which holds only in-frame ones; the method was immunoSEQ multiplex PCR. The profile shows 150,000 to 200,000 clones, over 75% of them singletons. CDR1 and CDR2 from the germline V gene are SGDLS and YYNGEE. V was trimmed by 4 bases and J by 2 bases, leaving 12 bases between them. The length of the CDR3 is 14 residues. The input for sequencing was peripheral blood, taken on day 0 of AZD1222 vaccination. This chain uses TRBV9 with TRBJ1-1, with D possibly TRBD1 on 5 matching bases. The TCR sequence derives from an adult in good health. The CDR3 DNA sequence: TGTGCCAGCAGCCCCCACGGGGCTAACACTGAAGCTTTCTTT. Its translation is CASSPHGANTEAFF. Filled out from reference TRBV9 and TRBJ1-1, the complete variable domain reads DSGVTQTPKHLITATGQRVTLRCSPRSGDLSVYWYQQSLDQGLQFLIQYYNGEERAKGNILERFSAQQFPDLHSELNLSSLELGDSALYFCASSPHGANTEAFFGQGTRLTVV.